The 23 T cell receptor beta chains in this list originate from one sample, sequenced in a study of control samples from healthy donors and cancer patients. Repertoires were generated with immunoSEQ multiplex PCR, while TCRdb's copy carries only in-frame clones and drops some. The sample has roughly 30,000 clones, roughly 87% seen once. Material: formalin-fixed, paraffin-embedded tissue. The receptors stem from a female donor with melanoma.

This clone came up a few times. The chain joins TRBV25-1 to TRBJ1-2; the D gene is possibly TRBD1 (5 bases). The CDR3 is 14 amino acids. The V and J ends lost 5 bases and 6 bases respectively, with 16 bases between them. Per germline, CDR1 MGHDK and CDR2 SYGVNS. The CDR3 DNA follows: TGTGCCAGCAGTATATCCGGGACCATCAATGGCTACACCTTC. Translating it yields CASSISGTINGYTF.

This sequence joins TRBV11-3 and TRBJ2-2; the D gene is possibly TRBD1 (5 bases). The germline gives CDR1 SGHNT, CDR2 YENEEA. V was pared by 5 bases and J by 6 bases, with 19 bases between. The CDR3 length is 16 residues. CDR3 region: CASSQNSGVGAGELFF. CDR3 DNA: TGTGCCAGCAGCCAAAACTCCGGAGTAGGGGCCGGGGAGCTGTTTTTT.

CDR3 region: CASSQDTGLGFEQYF. For the CDR3, the DNA is TGCGCCAGCAGCCAAGATACAGGGTTGGGGTTCGAGCAGTACTTC. The chain has TRBV4-1 and TRBJ2-7; a weak D match, TRBD1 (6 bases). V was clipped by 0 bases and J by 6 bases, with 15 bases between them. There are 15 residues in the CDR3. The germline V gene encodes CDR1 MGHRA and CDR2 YSYEKL.

This clone was found once. V usage is TRBV11-2 and J usage is TRBJ2-7, with D perhaps TRBD2 (6 bases). In germline, CDR1 is SGHAT, CDR2 FQNNGV. V was trimmed by 0 bases and J by 6 bases, leaving 15 bases between them. The length of the CDR3 is 15 residues. CDR3 sequence: CASSLDGGLGFEQYF. CDR3 in DNA: TGTGCCAGCAGCTTAGATGGAGGGTTGGGGTTCGAGCAGTACTTC.

The rearrangement joins TRBV2 to TRBJ2-7, with D possibly being TRBD2 (5 bases). CDR3 length: 17 residues. Germline CDR1 SNHLY, CDR2 FYNNEI. V lost 0 bases and J 1 base, leaving 16 bases between the germline ends. The CDR3 nucleotides are TGTGCCAGCAGTGAAGCGCTTCTGGTAGCGCCGTCCTACGAGCAGTACTTC. This codes for CASSEALLVAPSYEQYF.

This sequence joins TRBV7-8 and TRBJ2-7, with TRBD2 matching 11 bases. The V gene's germline CDR1 is SGHVS and CDR2 FQNEAQ. The length of the CDR3 is 18 residues. Trimming removed 1 base from V and 3 bases from J; junction bases left unmatched: 11. The CDR3, as DNA: TGTGCCAGCAGCTTAGTGTGGGTACTAGCGGGGGCGGGCTACGAGCAGTACTTC. It translates to CASSLVWVLAGAGYEQYF.

This sequence joins TRBV12-3 or TRBV12-4 and TRBJ1-2, with 8 bases identical to TRBD1. The CDR3 is 13 residues long. Trimming at V came to 5 bases and at J to 7 bases, leaving 6 bases not matched to a gene. The CDR3 region has the DNA TGTGCCAGCAGTCTGATGGACAGGGTTGGCTACACCTTC. Encoded protein: CASSLMDRVGYTF.

With regard to this clone: The sample has other DNA sequences that encode this CDR3 too. V usage is TRBV3-1 (or the pseudogene TRBV3-2) and J usage is TRBJ2-7; the D call may be TRBD1 or TRBD2 (5 bases each). The V gene's germline CDR1 is LGHDT and CDR2 YNNKEL (reference sequence). V dropped 5 bases and J dropped 7 bases, with 18 bases sitting between them. CDR3 size: 14 residues. The chain's CDR3 is CASSEGPGSGEQYF. CDR3 nucleotides: TGTGCCAGCAGCGAGGGACCAGGTTCGGGTGAGCAGTACTTC.

The rearrangement uses TRBV7-8 and TRBJ1-5; D uncertain. Germline CDR1 reads SGHVS; CDR2 reads FQNEAQ. The CDR3 has 14 residues. Trimming removed 1 base at V and 2 bases at J, with 6 bases between. In nucleotides, the CDR3 is TGTGCCAGCAGCTTAGTCGGAGGCAATCAGCCCCAGCATTTT. It yields the protein CASSLVGGNQPQHF.

The V gene is TRBV7-8, the J gene TRBJ1-1, with D hard to call. Between the trimmed V and J ends, which lost 5 bases and 2 bases, there was a span of 12 bases. Per germline, CDR1 SGHVS and CDR2 FQNEAQ. This CDR3 has 14 residues. The DNA for the CDR3 is TGTGCCAGCAGCCCAAGGCGGGAAAACACTGAAGCTTTCTTT. Protein sequence: CASSPRRENTEAFF.

In this sample, this clone turned up a few times. V usage is TRBV27 and J usage is TRBJ2-7; D remains unclear. With 8 bases removed from V and 2 bases from J, the gap between germline ends came to 4 bases. Germline values: CDR1 MNHEY, CDR2 SMNVEV (reference sequence). This CDR3 is built from 10 residues. CDR3 nucleotide sequence: TGTGCCAGCCTCCCCTACGAGCAGTACTTC. Translation gives CASLPYEQYF.

This chain joins TRBV3-1 (or the pseudogene TRBV3-2) and TRBJ2-7; D remains unclear. Germline loops: CDR1 LGHDT, CDR2 YNNKEL (reference sequence). Trimming removed 0 bases at V and 6 bases at J, with 6 bases between. CDR3 length: 12 amino acids. Written as DNA, the CDR3 is TGTGCCAGCAGCCAAGATCCGGTCGAGCAGTACTTC. This sequence encodes CASSQDPVEQYF.

The chain employs TRBV6-5 and TRBJ2-7; 11 bases align to TRBD2. V lost 0 bases, J lost 1 base, and 2 bases stayed unmatched. The germline V gene encodes CDR1 MNHEY and CDR2 SVGAGI. The CDR3 is 16 residues long. CDR3 region: CASSYSRLAGSYEQYF. The CDR3 nucleotides are TGTGCCAGCAGTTACTCACGACTAGCGGGGTCCTACGAGCAGTACTTC.

The CDR3 coding sequence is TGCGCCAGCAGCCCCGACGGGCTAGCGGGCGGCACAGATACGCAGTATTTT. Translating gives CASSPDGLAGGTDTQYF. V is TRBV4-1 and J is TRBJ2-3; TRBD2 aligns across 8 bases. Germline assignment: CDR1 MGHRA and CDR2 YSYEKL. After removal of 4 bases from V and 1 base from J, the junction contained 10 bases not matched to a gene. This CDR3 spans 17 amino acids.

The CDR3 nucleotides read TGTGCCAGCAGCTTGGCGTTGGTAACCTACGAGCAGTACTTC. The encoded protein is CASSLALVTYEQYF. The chain recombines TRBV5-6 with TRBJ2-7; the D is unclear. This CDR3 region has 14 residues. Germline V lookup: CDR1 SGHDT, CDR2 YYEEEE. Trimming removed 0 bases at V and 2 bases at J, with 9 bases between. The full variable domain, its missing parts supplied by reference TRBV5-6 and TRBJ2-7, is DAGVTQSPTHLIKTRGQQVTLRCSPKSGHDTVSWYQQALGQGPQFIFQYYEEEERQRGNFPDRFSGHQFPNYSSELNVNALLLGDSALYLCASSLALVTYEQYFGPGTRLTVT.

The gene calls are TRBV10-3 and TRBJ2-3; 14 nucleotides match TRBD2. CDR3 length equals 17 residues. The J segment lost 4 bases and the V segment lost 3 bases, leaving 6 bases of the junction unmatched. Germline V gene lookup returns CDR1 ENHRY and CDR2 SYGVKD. CDR3 sequence: CAISDGTSGSSSDTQYF. Written as DNA, the CDR3 is TGTGCCATCAGTGACGGGACTAGCGGGAGTTCCTCAGATACGCAGTATTTT.

V is TRBV24-1 and J is TRBJ1-1; 7 nucleotides align to TRBD1. CDR1 is KGHDR, CDR2 SFDVKD, per germline. This CDR3 has 20 amino acids. V shed 3 bases and J 4 bases; nucleotides not matched to a gene: 22. DNA for the CDR3: TGTGCCACCAGTGATCGACTTCACCCTTGGACAGGAGGTAGGTTCACTGAAGCTTTCTTT. It encodes CATSDRLHPWTGGRFTEAFF.

CDR3 residues: CASSEQGNQPQHF. The CDR3 DNA reads TGTGCCAGCAGTGAACAGGGTAATCAGCCCCAGCATTTT. The chain employs TRBV25-1 and TRBJ1-5; possible D gene TRBD1, 5 bases. The CDR3 spans 13 residues. V lost 2 bases and J 4 bases, leaving 6 bases between the germline ends. CDR1 is MGHDK and CDR2 is SYGVNS in the germline V gene. Supplemented by reference TRBV25-1 and TRBJ1-5, the full variable domain reads EADIYQTPRYLVIGTGKKITLECSQTMGHDKMYWYQQDPGMELHLIHYSYGVNSTEKGDLSSESTVSRIRTEHFPLTLESARPSHTSQYLCASSEQGNQPQHFGDGTRLSIL.

The chain joins TRBV6-5 to TRBJ1-2, with 7 positions matching TRBD1. Trimming took 4 bases from V and 7 from J; bases not matched to a gene: 9. The CDR3 sequence is 14 residues long. Germline lookup yields CDR1 MNHEY and CDR2 SVGAGI. Written as DNA, the CDR3 is TGTGCCAGCAGTTCCCTGGGAGGGGGCTTTGGCTACACCTTC. This encodes CASSSLGGGFGYTF.

V usage is TRBV9 and J usage is TRBJ1-2; 7 positions agree with TRBD1. This CDR3 comprises 15 residues. CDR1 and CDR2 (germline): SGDLS, YYNGEE. The ends lost 4 bases at V and 7 bases at J; junction bases unmatched: 13. CDR3: CASSPGGGGVSGYTF. The CDR3 region has the DNA TGTGCCAGCAGCCCAGGGGGAGGAGGGGTGAGTGGCTACACCTTC. The full variable domain, its missing parts supplied by reference TRBV9 and TRBJ1-2, is DSGVTQTPKHLITATGQRVTLRCSPRSGDLSVYWYQQSLDQGLQFLIQYYNGEERAKGNILERFSAQQFPDLHSELNLSSLELGDSALYFCASSPGGGGVSGYTFGSGTRLTVV.

The rearrangement joins TRBV30 to TRBJ1-1, with 7 positions matching TRBD1. The CDR3 spans 16 residues. The junction had 12 bases not matched to a gene; V was cut back by 4 bases and J by 1 base. CDR1 and CDR2 from the germline V gene are GTSNPN and SVGIG (reference sequence). CDR3 coding DNA: TGTGCCTGGAACGAACGGTGGGACAGAAAGAACACTGAAGCTTTCTTT. The encoded protein is CAWNERWDRKNTEAFF.

The rearrangement joins TRBV6-5 to TRBJ2-5; TRBD1 aligns across 11 bases. V was pared by 5 bases and J by 5 bases, with 7 bases of the junction left unmatched. The length of the CDR3 is 15 residues. Germline CDR1 MNHEY, CDR2 SVGAGI. The CDR3 here is CASSKGTGGLETQYF. The CDR3 DNA is TGTGCCAGCAGTAAGGGGACAGGGGGTTTGGAGACCCAGTACTTC.

The J gene is TRBJ1-2, the V gene TRBV4-2; D remains unclear. This CDR3 contains 17 residues. Trimming stripped 1 base from V and 4 bases from J, with 19 bases between. Germline V gene sequence: CDR1 LGHNA, CDR2 YNFKEQ. The CDR3: CASSQVLVGSQAYGYTF. The CDR3, as DNA: TGTGCCAGCAGCCAAGTTCTAGTAGGTTCCCAGGCCTATGGCTACACCTTC.